The rows below give T cell receptor beta chains drawn from one sample of a study of long-term antiretroviral therapy in people with HIV. Repertoires were generated with immunoSEQ multiplex PCR, while TCRdb's copy carries only in-frame clones and drops some. The table has some 30,000 clones, approximately 85% seen once; the top ten hold almost 4.5%. The specimen was unsorted PBMCs, collected roughly 3.3 years after starting antiretroviral therapy. These receptors came from a man aged 18 to 30 with HIV. CDR3s include the opening cysteine and the closing phenylalanine or tryptophan. The D gene is left open where the match is weak. Clone sizes are given selectively: once, few, many, or a class where the clone is expanded.

D gene: .
V gene: TRBV4-1
J gene: TRBJ2-1
clone size: .
CDR3 DNA: TGCGCCAGCAGCCAAGCCGGGGCCTCCTACAATGAGCAGTTCTTC
CDR3 protein: CASSQAGASYNEQFF

D gene: .
V gene: TRBV25-1
J gene: TRBJ1-1
clone size: .
CDR3 DNA: TGTGCCAGCAGTGAATTAAGGACCGGGAACACTGAAGCTTTCTTT
CDR3 protein: CASSELRTGNTEAFF

D gene: .
V gene: TRBV5-1
J gene: TRBJ2-6
clone size: .
CDR3 DNA: TGCGCCAGCAGAGGAGGGGGGAGCTCTGGGGCCAACGTCCTGACTTTC
CDR3 protein: CASRGGGSSGANVLTF

D gene: .
V gene: TRBV2
J gene: TRBJ1-4
clone size: .
CDR3 DNA: TGTGCCAGCAAACAGGCAACTAATGAAAAACTGTTTTTT
CDR3 protein: CASKQATNEKLFF

D gene: TRBD2
V gene: TRBV6-6
J gene: TRBJ2-7
clone size: once
CDR3 DNA: TGTGCCAGCTGCGGGGGGCCTGCCTACGAGCAGTACTTC
CDR3 protein: CASCGGPAYEQYF

D gene: TRBD2
V gene: TRBV9
J gene: TRBJ2-2
clone size: .
CDR3 DNA: TGTGCCAGCAGCGCCCCCGGGACTAGCGGGAGGCCTCGCCACACCGGGGAGCTGTTTTTT
CDR3 protein: CASSAPGTSGRPRHTGELFF

D gene: .
V gene: TRBV6-6
J gene: TRBJ1-1
clone size: .
CDR3 DNA: TGTGCCAGCAGTCCTATCGGCCTGAGATGGGGTACTGAAGCTTTCTTT
CDR3 protein: CASSPIGLRWGTEAFF

D gene: .
V gene: TRBV6-5
J gene: TRBJ1-2
clone size: .
CDR3 DNA: TGTGCCAGCACGGCAGGGGACTATGGCTACACCTTC
CDR3 protein: CASTAGDYGYTF

D gene: .
V gene: TRBV28
J gene: TRBJ2-2
clone size: .
CDR3 DNA: TGTGCCAGCAAAGGGACGCCGAACACCGGGGAGCTGTTTTTT
CDR3 protein: CASKGTPNTGELFF

D gene: TRBD1
V gene: TRBV5-5
J gene: TRBJ2-7
clone size: .
CDR3 DNA: TGTGCCAGCAGCCCCGGACAGGGAGACCCCTACGAGCAGTACTTC
CDR3 protein: CASSPGQGDPYEQYF

D gene: .
V gene: TRBV5-1
J gene: TRBJ2-3
clone size: .
CDR3 DNA: TGCGCCAGCAGCCCAGAGCGGACAGTCGCAGATACGCAGTATTTT
CDR3 protein: CASSPERTVADTQYF

D gene: TRBD2
V gene: TRBV5-3
J gene: TRBJ2-3
clone size: .
CDR3 DNA: TGTGCCAGAAGCCTCAGGACTAGCGGGGGGACTAGCACAGATACGCAGTATTTT
CDR3 protein: CARSLRTSGGTSTDTQYF

D gene: .
V gene: TRBV27
J gene: TRBJ2-7
clone size: .
CDR3 DNA: TGTGCCAGCACACCGGGACCCCACTACGAGCAGTACTTC
CDR3 protein: CASTPGPHYEQYF

D gene: TRBD1
V gene: TRBV28
J gene: TRBJ1-5
clone size: .
CDR3 DNA: TGTGCCAGCAGTTTAGACAGGGGTGGCAATCAGCCCCAGCATTTT
CDR3 protein: CASSLDRGGNQPQHF

D gene: .
V gene: TRBV27
J gene: TRBJ1-1
clone size: once
CDR3 DNA: TGTGCCAGCAGTCCGCATTCTGAGGGGACGAACACTGAAGCTTTCTTT
CDR3 protein: CASSPHSEGTNTEAFF

D gene: .
V gene: TRBV6-6
J gene: TRBJ2-7
clone size: .
CDR3 DNA: TGTGCCAGCAGCTCCCCAACAGGGAGCTCCTACGAGCAGTACTTC
CDR3 protein: CASSSPTGSSYEQYF

D gene: TRBD2
V gene: TRBV6-4
J gene: TRBJ2-2
clone size: .
CDR3 DNA: TGTGCCAGCAGTGACTCCGTAGCGGGAGGTCCCGGGGAGCTGTTTTTT
CDR3 protein: CASSDSVAGGPGELFF

D gene: .
V gene: TRBV7-3
J gene: TRBJ1-1
clone size: .
CDR3 DNA: TGTGCCAGCAGCTTGCAGCTGAACACTGAAGCTTTCTTT
CDR3 protein: CASSLQLNTEAFF

D gene: TRBD2
V gene: TRBV7-8
J gene: TRBJ2-2
clone size: .
CDR3 DNA: TGTGCCAGCAGCTCGACTAGCGGGAGAGGGATCACCGGGGAGCTGTTTTTT
CDR3 protein: CASSSTSGRGITGELFF

D gene: .
V gene: TRBV7-2
J gene: TRBJ1-1
clone size: .
CDR3 DNA: TGTGCCAGCAGTAGGGGGTTGTGGAACACTGAAGCTTTCTTT
CDR3 protein: CASSRGLWNTEAFF

D gene: TRBD2
V gene: TRBV28
J gene: TRBJ2-7
clone size: .
CDR3 DNA: TGTGCCAGCGGAATGAATGGGCGGGAGGGCTCCTACGAGCAGTACTTC
CDR3 protein: CASGMNGREGSYEQYF

D gene: .
V gene: TRBV11-1
J gene: TRBJ2-1
clone size: .
CDR3 DNA: TGTGCCAGCAGCTTAGAGGGACTCTACAATGAGCAGTTCTTC
CDR3 protein: CASSLEGLYNEQFF

D gene: TRBD2
V gene: TRBV13
J gene: TRBJ2-7
clone size: .
CDR3 DNA: TGTGCCAGCAGCTCCCGGAGCGGGGGCGAGCAGTACTTC
CDR3 protein: CASSSRSGGEQYF

D gene: .
V gene: TRBV19
J gene: TRBJ2-7
clone size: .
CDR3 DNA: TGTGCCAGTAGTTCTCGATACGAGCAGTACTTC
CDR3 protein: CASSSRYEQYF

D gene: .
V gene: TRBV28
J gene: TRBJ2-1
clone size: .
CDR3 DNA: TGTGCCAGCAGTTTGCTTATCGGACAGACAAATGAGCAGTTCTTC
CDR3 protein: CASSLLIGQTNEQFF

D gene: .
V gene: TRBV9
J gene: TRBJ1-1
clone size: .
CDR3 DNA: TGTGCCAGCAGCGTAGAAGCATGGGGCACTGAAGCTTTCTTT
CDR3 protein: CASSVEAWGTEAFF

D gene: .
V gene: TRBV9
J gene: TRBJ2-3
clone size: .
CDR3 DNA: TGTGCCAGCAGTGCAGACTCCCGACTTAGCACAGATACGCAGTATTTT
CDR3 protein: CASSADSRLSTDTQYF

D gene: TRBD1
V gene: TRBV6-1
J gene: TRBJ1-2
clone size: .
CDR3 DNA: TGTGCCAGCAGTGCCTTGGACAGGGCTCTTGGCTACACCTTC
CDR3 protein: CASSALDRALGYTF

D gene: .
V gene: TRBV7-6
J gene: TRBJ1-5
clone size: .
CDR3 DNA: TGTGCCAGCAGCCCAGGGTTAGGACTCAATCAGCCCCAGCATTTT
CDR3 protein: CASSPGLGLNQPQHF

D gene: .
V gene: TRBV19
J gene: TRBJ1-4
clone size: .
CDR3 DNA: TGTGCCAGTAGTATCGCTTCGGGGGGAAGTCTCAATGAAAAACTGTTTTTT
CDR3 protein: CASSIASGGSLNEKLFF

D gene: .
V gene: TRBV5-1
J gene: TRBJ1-1
clone size: .
CDR3 DNA: TGCGCCAGCAGCTTGATACAGGGTGGGACTGAAGCTTTCTTT
CDR3 protein: CASSLIQGGTEAFF

D gene: TRBD1
V gene: TRBV7-9
J gene: TRBJ1-1
clone size: .
CDR3 DNA: TGTGCCAGCACCTCCGGGCGGGCAGGGGGCGCGGGGAACACTGAAGCTTTCTTT
CDR3 protein: CASTSGRAGGAGNTEAFF

D gene: .
V gene: TRBV12-5
J gene: TRBJ1-1
clone size: .
CDR3 DNA: TGTGCTAGTGGTCCGTTTCACGCCTCCAGGGAAACTGAAGCTTTCTTT
CDR3 protein: CASGPFHASRETEAFF

D gene: .
V gene: TRBV7-6
J gene: TRBJ1-4
clone size: .
CDR3 DNA: TGTGCCAGCAGCTTAGGGTACGCGACTAATGAAAAACTGTTTTTT
CDR3 protein: CASSLGYATNEKLFF

D gene: TRBD1
V gene: TRBV28
J gene: TRBJ1-1
clone size: few
CDR3 DNA: TGTGCCAGCAGTTTGCCGATTGACAGGGGAGTACGGGAAGCTTTCTTT
CDR3 protein: CASSLPIDRGVREAFF

D gene: .
V gene: TRBV7-2
J gene: TRBJ2-1
clone size: .
CDR3 DNA: TGTGCCAGCAGCTTAACTCTGGGAAATGAGCAGTTCTTC
CDR3 protein: CASSLTLGNEQFF

D gene: .
V gene: TRBV2
J gene: TRBJ2-5
clone size: .
CDR3 DNA: TGTGCCAGCAGTCCAATGGGGACCCAGTACTTC
CDR3 protein: CASSPMGTQYF

D gene: .
V gene: TRBV4-1
J gene: TRBJ2-1
clone size: .
CDR3 DNA: TGCGCCAGCAGCCAAGACAACTTTGCCCCTAATGAGCAGTTCTTC
CDR3 protein: CASSQDNFAPNEQFF

D gene: .
V gene: TRBV5-1
J gene: TRBJ2-1
clone size: .
CDR3 DNA: TGCGCCAGCAGCTTGGAGGGAATAAGCTCCTACAATGAGCAGTTCTTC
CDR3 protein: CASSLEGISSYNEQFF

D gene: .
V gene: TRBV6-6
J gene: TRBJ1-2
clone size: .
CDR3 DNA: TGTGCCAGCAGCTCAAACTTTGGACGGTCCTATGGCTACACCTTC
CDR3 protein: CASSSNFGRSYGYTF

D gene: TRBD1
V gene: TRBV28
J gene: TRBJ2-1
clone size: .
CDR3 DNA: TGTGCCTCAGATGGGTTCGGGACAGGGGGTAGGGATGAGCAGTTCTTC
CDR3 protein: CASDGFGTGGRDEQFF

D gene: TRBD2
V gene: TRBV27
J gene: TRBJ2-7
clone size: .
CDR3 DNA: TGTGCCAGCAGTTTAAGCGGGAGGAACTACTACGAGCAGTACTTC
CDR3 protein: CASSLSGRNYYEQYF

D gene: .
V gene: TRBV18
J gene: TRBJ1-2
clone size: .
CDR3 DNA: TGTGCCAGCTCACGGGCCGTCGTTATGGATGTAAGCTACACCTTC
CDR3 protein: CASSRAVVMDVSYTF

D gene: .
V gene: TRBV6-1
J gene: TRBJ1-4
clone size: .
CDR3 DNA: TGTGCCAGCAGTGAAGCTTCGGAGCTCGAAAAACTGTTTTTT
CDR3 protein: CASSEASELEKLFF

D gene: .
V gene: TRBV7-9
J gene: TRBJ1-1
clone size: few
CDR3 DNA: TGTGCCAGCAGCTTAGATCGTCTGGGGGAGATGAACACTGAAGCTTTCTTT
CDR3 protein: CASSLDRLGEMNTEAFF

D gene: .
V gene: TRBV6-1
J gene: TRBJ2-1
clone size: .
CDR3 DNA: TGTGCCAGCAGTGAAATCACCGACTACAATGAGCAGTTCTTC
CDR3 protein: CASSEITDYNEQFF

D gene: .
V gene: TRBV21-1
J gene: TRBJ2-2
clone size: once
CDR3 DNA: TGTGCCAGCAGCACATACAGGGTGCCACCCGGGGAGCTGTTTTTT
CDR3 protein: CASSTYRVPPGELFF

D gene: .
V gene: TRBV7-8
J gene: TRBJ1-5
clone size: once
CDR3 DNA: TGTGCCAGCAGCTACGACGGATTTAGCAATCAGCCCCAGCATTTT
CDR3 protein: CASSYDGFSNQPQHF

D gene: .
V gene: TRBV5-1
J gene: TRBJ2-7
clone size: .
CDR3 DNA: TGCGCCAGCAGCTTGGATCCCAGGGATTTCTACTACGAGCAGTACTTC
CDR3 protein: CASSLDPRDFYYEQYF

D gene: .
V gene: TRBV11-2
J gene: TRBJ1-1
clone size: .
CDR3 DNA: TGTGCCAGCAGCTACCTTAGCCAGGGAGGGACTGAAGCTTTCTTT
CDR3 protein: CASSYLSQGGTEAFF

D gene: .
V gene: TRBV9
J gene: TRBJ1-5
clone size: .
CDR3 DNA: TGTGCCAGCAGCGTAGATGGGGGCAATCAGCCCCAGCATTTT
CDR3 protein: CASSVDGGNQPQHF